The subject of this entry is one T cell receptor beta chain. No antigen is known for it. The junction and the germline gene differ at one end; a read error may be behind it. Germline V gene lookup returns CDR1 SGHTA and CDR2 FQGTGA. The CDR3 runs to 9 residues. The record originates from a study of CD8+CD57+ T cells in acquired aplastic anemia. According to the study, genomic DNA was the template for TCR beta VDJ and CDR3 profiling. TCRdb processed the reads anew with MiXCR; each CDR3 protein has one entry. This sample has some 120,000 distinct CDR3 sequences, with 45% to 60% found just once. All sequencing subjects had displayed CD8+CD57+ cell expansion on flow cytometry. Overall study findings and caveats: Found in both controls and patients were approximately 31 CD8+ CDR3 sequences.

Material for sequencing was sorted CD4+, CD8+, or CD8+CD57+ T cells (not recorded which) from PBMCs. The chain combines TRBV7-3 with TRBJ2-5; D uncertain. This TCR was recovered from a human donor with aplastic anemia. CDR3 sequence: CASSLTHYF. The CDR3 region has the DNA TGTGCCAGCAGCTTAACCCATTACTTC.